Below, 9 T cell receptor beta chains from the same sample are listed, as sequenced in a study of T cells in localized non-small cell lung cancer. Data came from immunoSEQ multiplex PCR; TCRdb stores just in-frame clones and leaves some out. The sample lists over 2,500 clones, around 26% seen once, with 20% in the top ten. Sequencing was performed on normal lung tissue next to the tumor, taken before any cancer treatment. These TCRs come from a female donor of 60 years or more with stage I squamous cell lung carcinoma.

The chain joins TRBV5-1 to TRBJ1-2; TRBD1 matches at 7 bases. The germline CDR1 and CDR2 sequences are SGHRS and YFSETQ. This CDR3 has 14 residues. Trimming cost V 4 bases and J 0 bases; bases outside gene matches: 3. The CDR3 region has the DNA TGCGCCAGCAGCCCCGGGACAGCTAACTATGGCTACACCTTC. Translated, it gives CASSPGTANYGYTF.

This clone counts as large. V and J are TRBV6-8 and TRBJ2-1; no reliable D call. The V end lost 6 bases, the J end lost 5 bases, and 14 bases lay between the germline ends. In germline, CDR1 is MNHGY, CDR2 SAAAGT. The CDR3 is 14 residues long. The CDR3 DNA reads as TGTGCCAGCAGGCGCGACTCGTCGAACAATGAGCAGTTCTTC. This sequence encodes CASRRDSSNNEQFF.

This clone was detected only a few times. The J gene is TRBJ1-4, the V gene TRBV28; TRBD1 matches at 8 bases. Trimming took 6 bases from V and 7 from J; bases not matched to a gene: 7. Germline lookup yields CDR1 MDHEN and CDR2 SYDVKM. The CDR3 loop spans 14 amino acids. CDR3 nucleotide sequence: TGTGCCAGCAGCCGGACAGGGAGACCTGAAAAACTGTTTTTT. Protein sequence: CASSRTGRPEKLFF.

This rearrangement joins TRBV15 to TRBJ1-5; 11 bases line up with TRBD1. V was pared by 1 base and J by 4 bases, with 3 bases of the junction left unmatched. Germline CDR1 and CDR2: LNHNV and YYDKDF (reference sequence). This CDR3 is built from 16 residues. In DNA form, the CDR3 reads TGTGCCACCAGCAGAGTGGGACAGGGGGGTAATCAGCCCCAGCATTTT. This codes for CATSRVGQGGNQPQHF.

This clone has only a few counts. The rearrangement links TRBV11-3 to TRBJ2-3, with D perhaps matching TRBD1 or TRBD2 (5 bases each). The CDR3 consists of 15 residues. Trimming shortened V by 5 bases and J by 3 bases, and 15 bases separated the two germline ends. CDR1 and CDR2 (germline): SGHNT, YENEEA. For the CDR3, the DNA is TGTGCCAGCAGCACGGGACCCCTCGGTACAGATACGCAGTATTTT. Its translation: CASSTGPLGTDTQYF.

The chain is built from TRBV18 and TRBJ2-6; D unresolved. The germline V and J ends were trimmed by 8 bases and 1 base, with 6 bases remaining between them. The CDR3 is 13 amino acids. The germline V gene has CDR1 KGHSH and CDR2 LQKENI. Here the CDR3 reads CASERSGANVLTF. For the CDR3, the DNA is TGTGCCAGCGAAAGGTCTGGGGCCAACGTCCTGACTTTC.

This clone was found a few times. The CDR3 spells CASSTTRGTNYGYTF. The CDR3 DNA reads as TGTGCCAGCAGCACTACCCGTGGGACTAACTATGGCTACACCTTC. This chain uses TRBV11-3 with TRBJ1-2; D unresolved. Between the trimmed V and J ends, which lost 5 bases and 0 bases, there was a span of 13 bases. The germline V gene has CDR1 SGHNT and CDR2 YENEEA. There are 15 residues in the CDR3.

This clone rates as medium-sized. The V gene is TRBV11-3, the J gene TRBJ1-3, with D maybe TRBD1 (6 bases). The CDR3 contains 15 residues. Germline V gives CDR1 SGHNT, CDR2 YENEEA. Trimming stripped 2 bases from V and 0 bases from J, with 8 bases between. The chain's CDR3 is CASSLQGTSGNTIYF. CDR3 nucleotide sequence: TGTGCCAGCAGCTTACAGGGGACCTCTGGAAACACCATATATTTT.

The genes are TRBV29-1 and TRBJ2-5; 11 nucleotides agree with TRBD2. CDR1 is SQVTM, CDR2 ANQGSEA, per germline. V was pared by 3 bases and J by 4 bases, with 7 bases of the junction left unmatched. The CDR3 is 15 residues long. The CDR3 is CSVDRIAGGPETQYF. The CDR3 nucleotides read TGCAGCGTTGACCGTATAGCGGGAGGGCCAGAGACCCAGTACTTC.